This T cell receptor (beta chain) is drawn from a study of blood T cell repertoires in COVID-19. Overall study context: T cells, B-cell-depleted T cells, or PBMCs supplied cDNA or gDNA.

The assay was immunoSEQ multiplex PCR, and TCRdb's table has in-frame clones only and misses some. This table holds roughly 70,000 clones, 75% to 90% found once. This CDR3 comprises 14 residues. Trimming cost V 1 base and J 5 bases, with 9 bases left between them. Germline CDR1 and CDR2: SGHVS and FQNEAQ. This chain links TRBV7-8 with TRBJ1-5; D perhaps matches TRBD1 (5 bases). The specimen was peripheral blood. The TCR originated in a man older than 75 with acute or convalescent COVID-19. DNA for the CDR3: TGTGCCAGCAGCTTAGAGCAGGGCTATCAGCCCCAGCATTTT. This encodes CASSLEQGYQPQHF.